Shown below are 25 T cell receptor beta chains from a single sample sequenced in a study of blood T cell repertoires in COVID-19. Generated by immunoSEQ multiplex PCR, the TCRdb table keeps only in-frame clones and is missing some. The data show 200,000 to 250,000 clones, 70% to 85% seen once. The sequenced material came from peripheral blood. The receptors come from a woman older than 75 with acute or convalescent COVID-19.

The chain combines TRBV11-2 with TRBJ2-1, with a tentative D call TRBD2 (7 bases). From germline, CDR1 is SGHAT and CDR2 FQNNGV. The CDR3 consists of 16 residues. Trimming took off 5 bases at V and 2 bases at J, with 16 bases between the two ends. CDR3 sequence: CASSLFTGGPYNEQFF. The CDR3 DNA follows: TGTGCCAGCAGCCTGTTCACCGGGGGGCCCTACAATGAGCAGTTCTTC.

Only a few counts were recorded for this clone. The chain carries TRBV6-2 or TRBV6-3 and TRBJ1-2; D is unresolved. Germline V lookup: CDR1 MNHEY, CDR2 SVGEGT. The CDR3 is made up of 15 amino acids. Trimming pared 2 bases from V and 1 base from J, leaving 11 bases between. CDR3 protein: CASSYAGSFNYGYTF. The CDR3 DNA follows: TGTGCCAGCAGTTACGCCGGGAGTTTTAACTATGGCTACACCTTC.

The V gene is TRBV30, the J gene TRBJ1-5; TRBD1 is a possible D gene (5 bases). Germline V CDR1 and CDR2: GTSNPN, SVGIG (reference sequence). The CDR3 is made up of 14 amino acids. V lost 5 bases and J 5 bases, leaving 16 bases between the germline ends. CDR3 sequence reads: CAWGLGQGDQPQHF. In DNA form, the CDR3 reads TGTGCCTGGGGTCTAGGTCAGGGTGATCAGCCCCAGCATTTT.

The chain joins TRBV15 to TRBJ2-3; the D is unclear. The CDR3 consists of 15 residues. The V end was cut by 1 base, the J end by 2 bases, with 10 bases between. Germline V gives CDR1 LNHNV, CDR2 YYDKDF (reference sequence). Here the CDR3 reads CATSRGSHLTDTQYF. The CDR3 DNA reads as TGTGCCACCAGCAGAGGGTCACACCTCACAGATACGCAGTATTTT. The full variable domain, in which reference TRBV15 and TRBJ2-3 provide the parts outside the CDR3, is DAMVIQNPRYQVTQFGKPVTLSCSQTLNHNVMYWYQQKSSQAPKLLFHYYDKDFNNEADTPDNFQSRRPNTSFCFLDIRSPGLGDTAMYLCATSRGSHLTDTQYFGPGTRLTVL.

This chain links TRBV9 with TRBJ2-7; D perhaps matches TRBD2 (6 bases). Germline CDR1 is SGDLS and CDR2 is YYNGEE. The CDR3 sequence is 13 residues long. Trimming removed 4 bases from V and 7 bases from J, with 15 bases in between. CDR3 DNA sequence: TGTGCCAGCAGCCCCCGGGGACTGGGAGAGCAGTACTTC. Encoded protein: CASSPRGLGEQYF.

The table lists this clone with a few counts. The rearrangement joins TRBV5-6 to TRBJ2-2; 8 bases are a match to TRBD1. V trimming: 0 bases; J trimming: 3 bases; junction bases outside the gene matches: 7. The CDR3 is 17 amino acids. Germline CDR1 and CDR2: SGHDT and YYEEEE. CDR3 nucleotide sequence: TGTGCCAGCAGCTTGGACCCGGACAGGGTCTACACCGGGGAGCTGTTTTTT. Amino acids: CASSLDPDRVYTGELFF.

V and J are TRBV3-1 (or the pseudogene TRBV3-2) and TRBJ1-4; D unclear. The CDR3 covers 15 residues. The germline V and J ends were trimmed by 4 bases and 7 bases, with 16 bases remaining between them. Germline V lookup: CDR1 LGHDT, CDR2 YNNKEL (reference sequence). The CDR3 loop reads CASSPSFGVGEKLFF. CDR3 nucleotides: TGTGCCAGCAGCCCATCTTTCGGGGTTGGTGAAAAACTGTTTTTT.

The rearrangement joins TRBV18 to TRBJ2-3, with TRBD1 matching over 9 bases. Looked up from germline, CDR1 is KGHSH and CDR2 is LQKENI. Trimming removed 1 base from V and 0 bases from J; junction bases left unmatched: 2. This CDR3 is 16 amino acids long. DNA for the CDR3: TGTGCCAGCTCACCACGGACAGGGGCGAGCACAGATACGCAGTATTTT. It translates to CASSPRTGASTDTQYF.

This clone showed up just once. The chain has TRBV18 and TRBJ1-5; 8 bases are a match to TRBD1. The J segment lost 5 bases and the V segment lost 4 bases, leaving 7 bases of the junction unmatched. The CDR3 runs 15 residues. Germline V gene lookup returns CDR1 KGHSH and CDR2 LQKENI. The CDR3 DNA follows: TGTGCCAGCTCACTTGGACAGGGCCCATATCAGCCCCAGCATTTT. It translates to CASSLGQGPYQPQHF. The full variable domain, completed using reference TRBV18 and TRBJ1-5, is NAGVMQNPRHLVRRRGQEARLRCSPMKGHSHVYWYRQLPEEGLKFMVYLQKENIIDESGMPKERFSAEFPKEGPSILRIQQVVRGDSAAYFCASSLGQGPYQPQHFGDGTRLSIL.

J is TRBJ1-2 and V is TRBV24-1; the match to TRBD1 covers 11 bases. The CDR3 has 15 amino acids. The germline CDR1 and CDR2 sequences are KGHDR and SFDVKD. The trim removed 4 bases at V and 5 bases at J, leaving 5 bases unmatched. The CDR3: CATSDRTGGNYGYTF. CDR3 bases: TGTGCCACCAGTGACCGGACAGGGGGCAATTATGGCTACACCTTC.

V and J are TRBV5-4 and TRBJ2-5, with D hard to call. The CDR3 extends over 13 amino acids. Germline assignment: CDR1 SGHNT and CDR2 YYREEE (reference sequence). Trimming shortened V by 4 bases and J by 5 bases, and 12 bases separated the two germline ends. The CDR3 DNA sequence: TGTGCCAGCAGCCCCGCTCTCAGGGAGACCCAGTACTTC. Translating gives CASSPALRETQYF.

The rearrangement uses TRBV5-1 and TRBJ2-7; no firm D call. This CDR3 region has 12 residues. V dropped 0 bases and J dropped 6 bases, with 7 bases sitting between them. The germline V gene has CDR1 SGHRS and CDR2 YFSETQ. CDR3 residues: CASSLERFEQYF. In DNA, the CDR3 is TGCGCCAGCAGCTTGGAGCGTTTCGAGCAGTACTTC.

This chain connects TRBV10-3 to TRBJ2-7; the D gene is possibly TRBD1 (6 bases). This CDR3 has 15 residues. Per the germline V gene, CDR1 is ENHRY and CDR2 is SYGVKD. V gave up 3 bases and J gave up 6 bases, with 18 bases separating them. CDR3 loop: CAISEGQPLRSEQYF. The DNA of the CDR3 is TGTGCCATCAGTGAAGGACAGCCCCTACGAAGCGAGCAGTACTTC.

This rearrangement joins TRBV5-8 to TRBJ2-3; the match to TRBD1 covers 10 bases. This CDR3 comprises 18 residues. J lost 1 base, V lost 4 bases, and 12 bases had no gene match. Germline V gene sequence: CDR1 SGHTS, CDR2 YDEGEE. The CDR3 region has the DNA TGTGCCAGCAGCCCCCGGGACAGGGGATCTTTGGGCACAGATACGCAGTATTTT. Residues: CASSPRDRGSLGTDTQYF.

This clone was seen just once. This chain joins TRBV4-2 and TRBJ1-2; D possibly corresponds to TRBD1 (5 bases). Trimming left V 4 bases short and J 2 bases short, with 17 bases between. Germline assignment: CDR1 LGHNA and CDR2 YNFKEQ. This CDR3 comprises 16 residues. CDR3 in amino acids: CASSRRTGGENYGYTF. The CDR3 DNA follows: TGTGCCAGCAGCCGCCGGACGGGAGGGGAAAACTATGGCTACACCTTC.

CDR3 nucleotides: TGTGCCAGCATGACGCCGAAGGGGGTTGGCTACACCTTC. Amino acid sequence: CASMTPKGVGYTF. The chain joins TRBV28 to TRBJ1-2; D perhaps matches TRBD1 (6 bases). The CDR3 has 13 residues. Germline V gives CDR1 MDHEN, CDR2 SYDVKM. V lost 7 bases and J lost 7, with 16 bases in between.

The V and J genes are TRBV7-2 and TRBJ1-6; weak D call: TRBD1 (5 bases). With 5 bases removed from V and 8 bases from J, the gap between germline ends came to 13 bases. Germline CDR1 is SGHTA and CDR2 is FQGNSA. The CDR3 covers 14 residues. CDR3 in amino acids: CASSTRGGDSPLHF. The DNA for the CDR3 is TGTGCCAGCAGCACACGTGGGGGGGATTCACCCCTCCACTTT.

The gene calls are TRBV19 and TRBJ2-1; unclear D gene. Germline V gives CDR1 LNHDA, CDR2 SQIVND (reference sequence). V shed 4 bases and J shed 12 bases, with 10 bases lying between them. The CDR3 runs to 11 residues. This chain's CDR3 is CASSSVRRQFF. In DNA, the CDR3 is TGTGCCAGTAGTAGCGTAAGGAGGCAGTTCTTC.

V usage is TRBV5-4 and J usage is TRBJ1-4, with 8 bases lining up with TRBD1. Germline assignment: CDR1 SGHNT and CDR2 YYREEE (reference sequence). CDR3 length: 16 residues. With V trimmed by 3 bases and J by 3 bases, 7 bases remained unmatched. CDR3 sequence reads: CASSSGGQVSNEKLFF. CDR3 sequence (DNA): TGTGCCAGCAGCTCCGGGGGACAGGTCTCTAATGAAAAACTGTTTTTT.

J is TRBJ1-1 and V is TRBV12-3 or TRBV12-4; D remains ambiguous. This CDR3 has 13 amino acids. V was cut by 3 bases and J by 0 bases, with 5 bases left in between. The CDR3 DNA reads TGTGCCAGCAGTTTGTCTCTGAACACTGAAGCTTTCTTT. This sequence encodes CASSLSLNTEAFF.

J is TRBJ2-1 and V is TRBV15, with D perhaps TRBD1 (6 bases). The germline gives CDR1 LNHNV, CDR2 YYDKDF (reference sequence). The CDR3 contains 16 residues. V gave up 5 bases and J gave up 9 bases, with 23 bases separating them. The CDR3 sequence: CATSGRRGAGAGEQFF. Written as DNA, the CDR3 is TGTGCCACCAGCGGACGAAGAGGGGCAGGGGCCGGTGAGCAGTTCTTC.

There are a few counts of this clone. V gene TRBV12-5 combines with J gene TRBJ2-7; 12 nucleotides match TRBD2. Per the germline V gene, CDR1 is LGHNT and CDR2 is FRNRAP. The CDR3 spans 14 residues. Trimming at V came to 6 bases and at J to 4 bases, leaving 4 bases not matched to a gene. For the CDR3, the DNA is TGTGCTAGTGGCTCGACTAGCGGGGGATACGAGCAGTACTTC. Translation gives CASGSTSGGYEQYF.

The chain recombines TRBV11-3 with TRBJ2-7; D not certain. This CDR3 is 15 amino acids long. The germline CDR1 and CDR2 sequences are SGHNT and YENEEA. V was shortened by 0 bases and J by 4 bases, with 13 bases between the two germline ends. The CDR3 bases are TGTGCCAGCAGCTTAGATGGCAGACACCCGTACGAGCAGTACTTC. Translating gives CASSLDGRHPYEQYF.

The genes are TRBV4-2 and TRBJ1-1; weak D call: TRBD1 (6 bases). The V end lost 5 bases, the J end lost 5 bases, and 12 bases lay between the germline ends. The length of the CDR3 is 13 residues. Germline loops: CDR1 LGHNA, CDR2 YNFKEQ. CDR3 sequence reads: CASSSGTPTEAFF. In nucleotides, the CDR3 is TGTGCCAGCAGCTCCGGGACACCAACTGAAGCTTTCTTT.

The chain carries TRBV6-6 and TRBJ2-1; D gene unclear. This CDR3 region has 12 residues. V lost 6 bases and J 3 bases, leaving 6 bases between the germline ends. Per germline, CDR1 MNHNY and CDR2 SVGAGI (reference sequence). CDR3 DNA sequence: TGTGCCAGCAGCCCCAACTACAATGAGCAGTTCTTC. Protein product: CASSPNYNEQFF.